Included here is one T cell receptor beta chain sequence, with context. No antigen is known for it. Caucasian adults residing in Nashville, Tennessee made up all the donors. Unmatched junction bases numbered 9, after V lost 0 bases and J lost 1 base. The CDR3 has 18 amino acids. Per germline, CDR1 MNHNS and CDR2 SASEGT. The data belong to a study of shared clonotypes between healthy human individuals. Study outcomes and limitations: The four-donor shared clonotypes exceeded non-shared clonotypes in generation probability, with non-shared ones scoring lower.

In the original workflow: There were no quality scores in the junction-only immunoSEQ sequences, so filtering differed. Libraries were prepared by immunoSEQ multiplex PCR; TCRdb keeps only in-frame clonotypes and omits some of them. V and J calls and clone size are given by that table; D and trimming were obtained from the DNA. The sample consists of about 980,000 clones, 60% to 85% of them appearing once. Source material: memory CD4+ T cells sorted from blood. Stated subset: CD45RA-negative fraction. This TCR derives from a man in his late teens or twenties in good health. This chain connects TRBV6-1 to TRBJ2-5; TRBD2 matches at 9 bases. The CDR3 DNA reads TGTGCCAGCAGTGAAGCGCACGGGGGTAGCGGGGGCCAAGAGACCCAGTACTTC. This codes for CASSEAHGGSGGQETQYF.